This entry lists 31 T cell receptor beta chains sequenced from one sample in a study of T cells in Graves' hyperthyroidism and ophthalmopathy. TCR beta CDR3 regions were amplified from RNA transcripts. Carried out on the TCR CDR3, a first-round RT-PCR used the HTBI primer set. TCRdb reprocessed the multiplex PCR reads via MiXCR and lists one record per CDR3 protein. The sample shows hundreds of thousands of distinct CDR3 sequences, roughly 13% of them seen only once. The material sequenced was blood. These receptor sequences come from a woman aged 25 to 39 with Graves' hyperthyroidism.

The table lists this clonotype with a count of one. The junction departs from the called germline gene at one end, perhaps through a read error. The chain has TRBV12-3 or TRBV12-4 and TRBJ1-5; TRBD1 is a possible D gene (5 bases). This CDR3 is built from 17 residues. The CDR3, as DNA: TGTGTCAGCACCTTCAGGGAGGGAACAGTGCTTAATCAGCCCCAGCATTTT. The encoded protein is CVSTFREGTVLNQPQHF.

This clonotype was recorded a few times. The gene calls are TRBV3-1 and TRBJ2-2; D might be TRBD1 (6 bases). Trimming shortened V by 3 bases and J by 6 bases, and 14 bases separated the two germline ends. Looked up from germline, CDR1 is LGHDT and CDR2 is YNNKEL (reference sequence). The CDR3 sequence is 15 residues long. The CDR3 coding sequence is TGTGCCAGCAGCCAGCCGGGACAAGGACCCGGGGAGCTGTTTTTT. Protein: CASSQPGQGPGELFF.

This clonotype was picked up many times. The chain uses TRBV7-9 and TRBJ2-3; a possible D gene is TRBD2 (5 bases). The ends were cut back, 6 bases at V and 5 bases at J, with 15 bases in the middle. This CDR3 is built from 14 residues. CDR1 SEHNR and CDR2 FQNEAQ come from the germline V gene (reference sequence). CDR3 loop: CASRELAGVDTQYF. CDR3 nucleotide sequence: TGTGCCAGCAGGGAGCTAGCCGGCGTAGATACGCAGTATTTT.

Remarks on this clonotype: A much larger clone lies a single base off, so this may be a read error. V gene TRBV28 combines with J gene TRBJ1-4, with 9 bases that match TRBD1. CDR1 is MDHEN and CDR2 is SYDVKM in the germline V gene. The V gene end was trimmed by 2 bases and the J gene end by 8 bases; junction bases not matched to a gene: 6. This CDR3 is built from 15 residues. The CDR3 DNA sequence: TGTGCCAGCAGTTTAGTAGGGGACAGGGACGAAAAACTGTTTTTT. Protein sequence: CASSLVGDRDEKLFF.

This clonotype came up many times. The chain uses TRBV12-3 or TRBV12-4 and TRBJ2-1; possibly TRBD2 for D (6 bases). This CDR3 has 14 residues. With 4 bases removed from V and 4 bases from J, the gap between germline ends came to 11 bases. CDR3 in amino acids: CASSSTGTYNEQFF. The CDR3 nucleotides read TGTGCCAGCAGTTCCACCGGGACTTACAATGAGCAGTTCTTC.

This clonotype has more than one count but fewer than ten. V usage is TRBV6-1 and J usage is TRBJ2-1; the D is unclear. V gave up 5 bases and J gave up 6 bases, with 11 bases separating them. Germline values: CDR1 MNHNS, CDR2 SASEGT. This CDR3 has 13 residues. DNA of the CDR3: TGTGCCAGCAGTTCCCTGGTGGGCAATGAGCAGTTCTTC. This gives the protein CASSSLVGNEQFF.

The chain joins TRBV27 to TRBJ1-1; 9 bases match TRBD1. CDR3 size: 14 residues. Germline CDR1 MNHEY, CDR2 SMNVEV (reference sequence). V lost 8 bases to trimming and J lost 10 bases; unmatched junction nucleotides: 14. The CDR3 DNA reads TGTGCCAGCCGCCGGACAGGGGCTGTGGGGGCAGCTTTCTTT. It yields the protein CASRRTGAVGAAFF.

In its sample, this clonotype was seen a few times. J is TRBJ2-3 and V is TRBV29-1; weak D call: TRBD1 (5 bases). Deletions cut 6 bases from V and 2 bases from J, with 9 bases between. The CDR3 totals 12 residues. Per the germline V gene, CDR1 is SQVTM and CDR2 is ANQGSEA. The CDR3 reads CSVRANTDTQYF. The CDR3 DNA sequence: TGCAGCGTCAGGGCGAACACAGATACGCAGTATTTT.

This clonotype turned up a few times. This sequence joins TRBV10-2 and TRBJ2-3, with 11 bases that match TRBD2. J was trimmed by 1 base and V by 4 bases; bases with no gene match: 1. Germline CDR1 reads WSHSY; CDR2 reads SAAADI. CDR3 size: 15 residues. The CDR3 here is CASSVAGGGTDTQYF. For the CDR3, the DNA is TGCGCCAGCAGTGTAGCGGGAGGGGGCACAGATACGCAGTATTTT.

The CDR3 bases are TGTGCCATCAGTTGGGTAGCGGCTAACCCCACAGATACGCAGTATTTT. Translated: CAISWVAANPTDTQYF. This chain links TRBV10-3 with TRBJ2-3, with TRBD2 as a possible D gene (6 bases). CDR3 length: 16 residues. V was pared by 5 bases and J by 2 bases, with 17 bases between. Germline V gene lookup returns CDR1 ENHRY and CDR2 SYGVKD.

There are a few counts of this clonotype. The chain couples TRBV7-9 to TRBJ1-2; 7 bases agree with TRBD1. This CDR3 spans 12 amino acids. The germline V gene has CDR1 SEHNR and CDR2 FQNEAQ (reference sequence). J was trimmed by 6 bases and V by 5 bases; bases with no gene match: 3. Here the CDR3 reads CASSRGGDGYTF. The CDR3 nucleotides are TGTGCCAGCAGCCGAGGGGGCGATGGCTACACCTTC.

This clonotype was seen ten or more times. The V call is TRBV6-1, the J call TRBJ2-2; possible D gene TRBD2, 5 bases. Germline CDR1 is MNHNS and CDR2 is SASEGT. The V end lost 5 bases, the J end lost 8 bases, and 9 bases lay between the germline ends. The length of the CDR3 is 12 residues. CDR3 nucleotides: TGTGCCAGCAGTCTAGCTTGGGGGGAGCTGTTTTTT. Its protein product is CASSLAWGELFF.

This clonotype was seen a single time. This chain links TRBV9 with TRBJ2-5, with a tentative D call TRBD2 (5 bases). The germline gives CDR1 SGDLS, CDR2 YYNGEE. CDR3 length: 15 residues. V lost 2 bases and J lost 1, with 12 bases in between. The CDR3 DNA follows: TGTGCCAGCAGCGTCGAGGGAAGACCCCAAGAGACCCAGTACTTC. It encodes CASSVEGRPQETQYF.

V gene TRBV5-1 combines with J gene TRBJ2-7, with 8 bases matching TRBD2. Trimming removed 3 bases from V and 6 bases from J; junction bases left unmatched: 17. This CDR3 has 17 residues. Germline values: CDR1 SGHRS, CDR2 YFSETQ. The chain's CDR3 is CASSSGARAGGTGEQYF. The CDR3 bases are TGCGCCAGCAGCTCCGGCGCGAGGGCGGGAGGAACAGGCGAGCAGTACTTC.

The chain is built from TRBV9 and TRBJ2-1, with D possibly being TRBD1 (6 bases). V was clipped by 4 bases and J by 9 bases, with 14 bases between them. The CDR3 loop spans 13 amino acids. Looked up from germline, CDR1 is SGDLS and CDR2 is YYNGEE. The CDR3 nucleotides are TGTGCCAGCAGCCCACCCCGAGGGGGTGAGCAGTTCTTC. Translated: CASSPPRGGEQFF. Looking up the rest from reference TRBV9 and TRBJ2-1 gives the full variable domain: DSGVTQTPKHLITATGQRVTLRCSPRSGDLSVYWYQQSLDQGLQFLIQYYNGEERAKGNILERFSAQQFPDLHSELNLSSLELGDSALYFCASSPPRGGEQFFGPGTRLTVL.

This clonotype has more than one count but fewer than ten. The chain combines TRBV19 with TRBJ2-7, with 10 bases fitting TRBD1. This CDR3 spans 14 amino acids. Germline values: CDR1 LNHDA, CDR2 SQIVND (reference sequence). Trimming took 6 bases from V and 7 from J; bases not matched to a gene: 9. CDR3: CASSSDRGQREQYF. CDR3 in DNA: TGTGCCAGTAGCTCCGACAGGGGGCAGCGGGAGCAGTACTTC.

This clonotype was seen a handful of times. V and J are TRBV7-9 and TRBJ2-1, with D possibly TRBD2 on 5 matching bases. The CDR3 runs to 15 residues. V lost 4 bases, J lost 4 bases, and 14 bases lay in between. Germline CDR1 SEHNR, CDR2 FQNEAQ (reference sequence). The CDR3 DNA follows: TGTGCCAGCAGCTCTAGCCTGAATCCATACAATGAGCAGTTCTTC. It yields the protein CASSSSLNPYNEQFF.

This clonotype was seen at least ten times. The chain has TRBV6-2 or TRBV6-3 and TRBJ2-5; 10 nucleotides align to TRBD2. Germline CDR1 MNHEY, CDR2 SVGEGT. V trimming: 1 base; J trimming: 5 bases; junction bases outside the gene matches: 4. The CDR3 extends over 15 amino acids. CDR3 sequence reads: CASSYLAGGGETQYF. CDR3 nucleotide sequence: TGTGCCAGCAGTTACTTAGCGGGAGGTGGCGAGACCCAGTACTTC.

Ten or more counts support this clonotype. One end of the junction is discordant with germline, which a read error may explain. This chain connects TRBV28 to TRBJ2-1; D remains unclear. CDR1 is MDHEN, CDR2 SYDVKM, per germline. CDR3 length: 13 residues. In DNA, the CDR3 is TGTGCCAGCAGTTTAGACGGTGACAAGGAGCAGTTCTTC. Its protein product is CASSLDGDKEQFF.

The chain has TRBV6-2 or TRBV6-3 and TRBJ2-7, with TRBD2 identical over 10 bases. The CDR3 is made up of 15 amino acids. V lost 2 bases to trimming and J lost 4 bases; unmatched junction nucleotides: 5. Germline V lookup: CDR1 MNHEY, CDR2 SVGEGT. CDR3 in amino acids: CASSYGASGSYEQYF. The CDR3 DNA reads TGTGCCAGCAGTTACGGGGCTAGCGGGAGTTACGAGCAGTACTTC.

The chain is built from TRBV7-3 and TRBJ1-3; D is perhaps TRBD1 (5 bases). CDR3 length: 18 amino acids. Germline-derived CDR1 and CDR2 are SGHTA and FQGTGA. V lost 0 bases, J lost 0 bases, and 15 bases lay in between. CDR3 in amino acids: CASSLTGPHDGSGNTIYF. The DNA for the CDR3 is TGTGCCAGCAGCTTAACGGGACCACACGATGGCTCTGGAAACACCATATATTTT. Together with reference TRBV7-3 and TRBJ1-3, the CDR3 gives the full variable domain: GAGVSQTPSNKVTEKGKYVELRCDPISGHTALYWYRQSLGQGPEFLIYFQGTGAADDSGLPNDRFFAVRPEGSVSTLKIQRTERGDSAVYLCASSLTGPHDGSGNTIYFGEGSWLTVV.

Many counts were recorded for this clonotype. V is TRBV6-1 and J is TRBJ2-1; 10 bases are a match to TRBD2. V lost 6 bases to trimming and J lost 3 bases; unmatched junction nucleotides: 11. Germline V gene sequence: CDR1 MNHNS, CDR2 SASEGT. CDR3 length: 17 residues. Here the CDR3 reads CASRTSGKKQNYNEQFF. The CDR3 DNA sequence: TGTGCCAGCAGAACTAGCGGGAAGAAACAAAACTACAATGAGCAGTTCTTC.

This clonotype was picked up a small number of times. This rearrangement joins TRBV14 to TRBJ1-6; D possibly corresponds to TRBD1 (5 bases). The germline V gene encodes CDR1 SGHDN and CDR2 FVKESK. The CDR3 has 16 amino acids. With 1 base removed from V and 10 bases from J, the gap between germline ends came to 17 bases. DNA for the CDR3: TGTGCCAGCAGCCAAGCTGGGGTGCAGGGAAGATCACCCCTCCACTTT. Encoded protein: CASSQAGVQGRSPLHF. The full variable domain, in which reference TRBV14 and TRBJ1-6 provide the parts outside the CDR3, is EAGVTQFPSHSVIEKGQTVTLRCDPISGHDNLYWYRRVMGKEIKFLLHFVKESKQDESGMPNNRFLAERTGGTYSTLKVQPAELEDSGVYFCASSQAGVQGRSPLHFGNGTRLTVT.

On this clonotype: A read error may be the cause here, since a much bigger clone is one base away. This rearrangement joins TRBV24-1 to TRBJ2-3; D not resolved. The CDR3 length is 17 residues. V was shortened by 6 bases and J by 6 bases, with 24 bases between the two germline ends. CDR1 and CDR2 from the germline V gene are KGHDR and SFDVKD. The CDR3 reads CATSPDTETFFTDTQYF. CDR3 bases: TGTGCCACCAGTCCAGACACGGAGACCTTTTTCACTGATACGCAGTATTTT.

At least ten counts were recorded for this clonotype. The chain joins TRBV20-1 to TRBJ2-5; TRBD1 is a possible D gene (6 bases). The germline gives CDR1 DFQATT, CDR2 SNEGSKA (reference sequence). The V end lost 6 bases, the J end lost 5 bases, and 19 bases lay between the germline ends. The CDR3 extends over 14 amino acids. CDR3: CSAVPRGVSETQYF. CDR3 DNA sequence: TGCAGTGCCGTCCCCAGGGGTGTTTCGGAGACCCAGTACTTC.

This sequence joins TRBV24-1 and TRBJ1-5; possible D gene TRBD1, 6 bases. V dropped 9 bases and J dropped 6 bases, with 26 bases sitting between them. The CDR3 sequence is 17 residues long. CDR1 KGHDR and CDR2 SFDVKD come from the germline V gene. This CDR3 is CATPQPTGKSSSQPQHF. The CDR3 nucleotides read TGTGCCACCCCTCAACCAACAGGGAAATCGTCGAGTCAGCCCCAGCATTTT.

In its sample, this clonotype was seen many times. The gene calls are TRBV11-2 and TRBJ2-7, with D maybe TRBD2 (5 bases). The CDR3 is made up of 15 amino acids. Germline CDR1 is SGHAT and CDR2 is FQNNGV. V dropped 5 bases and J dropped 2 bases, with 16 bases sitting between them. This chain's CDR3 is CASSQSREFPYEQYF. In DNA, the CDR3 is TGTGCCAGCAGCCAATCTAGGGAGTTTCCCTACGAGCAGTACTTC.

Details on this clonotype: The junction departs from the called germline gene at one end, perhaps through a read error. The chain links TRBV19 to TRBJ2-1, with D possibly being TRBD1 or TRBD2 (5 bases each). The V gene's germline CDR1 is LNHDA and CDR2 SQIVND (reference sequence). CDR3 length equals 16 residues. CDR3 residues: CASRIGSGASYNEQFF. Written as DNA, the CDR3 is TGTGCCAGTAGGATAGGGAGTGGGGCCTCTTACAATGAGCAGTTCTTC.

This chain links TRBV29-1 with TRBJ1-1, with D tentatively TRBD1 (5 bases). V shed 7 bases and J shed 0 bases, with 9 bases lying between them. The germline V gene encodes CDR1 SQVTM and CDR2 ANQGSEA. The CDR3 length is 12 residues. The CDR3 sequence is CSAGTVNTEAFF. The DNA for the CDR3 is TGCAGCGCCGGGACGGTGAACACTGAAGCTTTCTTT. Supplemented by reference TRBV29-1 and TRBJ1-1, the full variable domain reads SAVISQKPSRDICQRGTSLTIQCQVDSQVTMMFWYRQQPGQSLTLIATANQGSEATYESGFVIDKFPISRPNLTFSTLTVSNMSPEDSSIYLCSAGTVNTEAFFGQGTRLTVV.

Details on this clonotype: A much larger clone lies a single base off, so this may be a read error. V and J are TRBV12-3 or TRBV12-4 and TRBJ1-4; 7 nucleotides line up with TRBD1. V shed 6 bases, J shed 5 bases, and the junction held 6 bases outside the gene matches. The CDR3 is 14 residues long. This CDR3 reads CASRSETGNEKLFF. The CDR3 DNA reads TGTGCCAGCAGATCCGAGACAGGGAATGAAAAACTGTTTTTT.

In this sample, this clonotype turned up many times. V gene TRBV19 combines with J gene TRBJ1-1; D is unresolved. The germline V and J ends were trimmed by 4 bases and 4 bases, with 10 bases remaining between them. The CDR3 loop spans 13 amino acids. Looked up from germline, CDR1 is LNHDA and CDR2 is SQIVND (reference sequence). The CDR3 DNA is TGTGCCAGTAGTACGTGGGGAGGCACTGAAGCTTTCTTT. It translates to CASSTWGGTEAFF.